One sample yielded the 23 T cell receptor beta chains listed below, sequenced in a study of blood T cell repertoires in COVID-19. Here immunoSEQ multiplex PCR was the method, and the copy in TCRdb shows in-frame clones only, minus some. Of around 180,000 clones in the sample, about 80% were seen once. Sequenced: PBMCs or T cells enriched from blood (not recorded which). These receptors were taken from a man between 45 and 60 years old who had recovered from COVID-19.

The chain recombines TRBV28 with TRBJ1-1; D not resolved. The CDR3 extends over 13 amino acids. Germline V gene data show CDR1 as MDHEN and CDR2 as SYDVKM. V shed 5 bases and J shed 1 base, with 8 bases lying between them. The CDR3 region is CASSAGTNTEAFF. The CDR3 DNA reads as TGTGCCAGCAGTGCGGGTACGAACACTGAAGCTTTCTTT.

The chain uses TRBV27 and TRBJ2-2, with D possibly matching TRBD2 (6 bases). This CDR3 is 16 amino acids long. Trimming left V 2 bases short and J 3 bases short, with 13 bases between. Germline CDR1 reads MNHEY; CDR2 reads SMNVEV (reference sequence). Here the CDR3 reads CASSLGTGVYTGELFF. The CDR3 DNA is TGTGCCAGCAGTTTAGGGACGGGAGTTTACACCGGGGAGCTGTTTTTT.

The rearrangement joins TRBV6-4 to TRBJ1-3; possible D gene TRBD1, 6 bases. The V gene lost 4 bases and the J gene lost 3 bases, with 13 bases spanning the gap. The germline V gene has CDR1 MRHNA and CDR2 SNTAGT. The CDR3 has 15 amino acids. This CDR3 reads CASSAGQFLGNTIYF. CDR3 in DNA: TGTGCCAGCAGTGCCGGACAGTTCCTTGGAAACACCATATATTTT.

This chain links TRBV29-1 with TRBJ2-3, with 10 bases fitting TRBD1. Germline lookup yields CDR1 SQVTM and CDR2 ANQGSEA. The length of the CDR3 is 16 residues. Trimming removed 1 base from V and 1 base from J; junction bases left unmatched: 5. CDR3 nucleotide sequence: TGCAGCGTTGAAGGCCCCGGGACAGGGGGCACAGATACGCAGTATTTT. It is translated as CSVEGPGTGGTDTQYF.

The rearrangement joins TRBV7-2 to TRBJ1-5; TRBD1 aligns across 8 bases. Looked up from germline, CDR1 is SGHTA and CDR2 is FQGNSA. The CDR3 extends over 13 amino acids. V shed 3 bases and J 8 bases; nucleotides not matched to a gene: 3. CDR3 in DNA: TGTGCCAGCAGCTTGCAGGGGGCGAAGCCCCAGCATTTT. Translated: CASSLQGAKPQHF.

A few counts support this clone. The genes are TRBV5-1 and TRBJ1-6; 10 bases line up with TRBD1. Per the germline V gene, CDR1 is SGHRS and CDR2 is YFSETQ. J was trimmed by 7 bases and V by 8 bases; bases with no gene match: 9. The CDR3 spans 15 residues. The chain's CDR3 is CASRPGTGENSPLHF. CDR3 DNA sequence: TGCGCCAGTCGTCCCGGGACAGGGGAGAATTCACCCCTCCACTTT.

The gene calls are TRBV19 and TRBJ1-2; TRBD1 matches 11 bases. Trimming removed 1 base from V and 8 bases from J; junction bases left unmatched: 9. From germline, CDR1 is LNHDA and CDR2 SQIVND (reference sequence). The CDR3 extends over 16 amino acids. The CDR3 nucleotides are TGTGCCAGTAGTATAGCGGGACAGGGGGTTGTTCGCGGCTACACCTTC. It codes for CASSIAGQGVVRGYTF.

The chain couples TRBV7-2 to TRBJ1-2, with 7 bases identical to TRBD1. With V trimmed by 4 bases and J by 5 bases, 7 bases remained unmatched. The CDR3 has 14 amino acids. The germline CDR1 and CDR2 sequences are SGHTA and FQGNSA. The CDR3 here is CASSSETGRYGYTF. As DNA, the CDR3 is TGTGCCAGCAGCTCCGAGACAGGGAGATATGGCTACACCTTC. The whole variable domain, remainder taken from reference TRBV7-2 and TRBJ1-2, is GAGVSQSPSNKVTEKGKDVELRCDPISGHTALYWYRQSLGQGLEFLIYFQGNSAPDKSGLPSDRFSAERTGGSVSTLTIQRTQQEDSAVYLCASSSETGRYGYTFGSGTRLTVV.

V and J are TRBV5-5 and TRBJ2-5, with 8 bases matching TRBD2. V shed 4 bases and J 1 base; nucleotides not matched to a gene: 9. Looked up from germline, CDR1 is SGHKS and CDR2 is YYEKEE (reference sequence). The CDR3 consists of 16 residues. The CDR3 sequence: CASSPYLAGRQETQYF. Written as DNA, the CDR3 is TGTGCCAGCAGCCCCTATCTAGCGGGCCGCCAAGAGACCCAGTACTTC.

This clone was seen a single time. DNA of the CDR3: TGTGCCAGCAGTGAAGGAGGGAAGACTGAAGCTTTCTTT. It yields the protein CASSEGGKTEAFF. The V and J genes are TRBV6-1 and TRBJ1-1; unclear D gene. The V end was cut by 1 base, the J end by 5 bases, with 8 bases between. The CDR3 loop spans 13 amino acids. Germline values: CDR1 MNHNS, CDR2 SASEGT.

V gene TRBV7-8 combines with J gene TRBJ1-5; D is unresolved. Looked up from germline, CDR1 is SGHVS and CDR2 is FQNEAQ. V lost 4 bases to trimming and J lost 3 bases, with 10 bases between them. This CDR3 spans 14 amino acids. This CDR3 reads CASSSGQPNQPQHF. DNA of the CDR3: TGTGCCAGCAGCTCTGGGCAGCCCAATCAGCCCCAGCATTTT.

The rearrangement links TRBV4-2 to TRBJ1-2, with D possibly being TRBD1 (6 bases). CDR1 and CDR2 from the germline V gene are LGHNA and YNFKEQ. The CDR3 contains 13 residues. V lost 3 bases to trimming and J lost 7 bases, with 12 bases between them. The CDR3 spells CASSHLGQGGYTF. The CDR3 coding sequence is TGTGCCAGCAGCCACCTGGGACAAGGTGGCTACACCTTC.

This chain uses TRBV7-9 with TRBJ2-6; a weak D match, TRBD1 (6 bases). From germline, CDR1 is SEHNR and CDR2 FQNEAQ (reference sequence). The germline V and J ends were trimmed by 3 bases and 11 bases, with 14 bases remaining between them. This CDR3 contains 14 residues. The CDR3 region is CASSFRDTGDVLTF. CDR3 DNA sequence: TGTGCCAGCAGCTTCCGGGACACAGGTGACGTCCTGACTTTC.

The chain carries TRBV15 and TRBJ2-4; 10 nucleotides agree with TRBD1. Germline trimming cut 2 bases from V and 7 bases from J; bases unmatched to any gene: 8. The CDR3 is 16 residues long. Germline CDR1 reads LNHNV; CDR2 reads YYDKDF (reference sequence). CDR3 in amino acids: CATSRTGTGVGNIQYF. CDR3 sequence (DNA): TGTGCCACCAGCAGAACCGGGACAGGGGTGGGGAACATTCAGTACTTC. The whole variable domain, filled in from reference TRBV15 and TRBJ2-4, reads DAMVIQNPRYQVTQFGKPVTLSCSQTLNHNVMYWYQQKSSQAPKLLFHYYDKDFNNEADTPDNFQSRRPNTSFCFLDIRSPGLGDTAMYLCATSRTGTGVGNIQYFGAGTRLSVL.

The chain uses TRBV18 and TRBJ2-1, with TRBD1 identical over 12 bases. Germline V gene data show CDR1 as KGHSH and CDR2 as LQKENI. Trimming removed 0 bases from V and 7 bases from J; junction bases left unmatched: 7. The CDR3 loop spans 17 amino acids. CDR3 DNA: TGTGCCAGCTCACCACCGGGACAGGGGGCAGTGGGAAATGAGCAGTTCTTC. It encodes CASSPPGQGAVGNEQFF.

The rearrangement uses TRBV19 and TRBJ2-1; TRBD1 might be the D (5 bases). CDR1 and CDR2 from the germline V gene are LNHDA and SQIVND (reference sequence). This CDR3 comprises 13 residues. Trimming pared 8 bases from V and 7 bases from J, leaving 15 bases between. DNA of the CDR3: TGTGCCAGTGGAGAAGGGGTATATAATGAGCAGTTCTTC. As protein: CASGEGVYNEQFF.

The chain recombines TRBV9 with TRBJ1-2; 7 nucleotides line up with TRBD1. This CDR3 has 15 amino acids. Trimming took 2 bases from V and 6 from J; bases not matched to a gene: 10. The germline V gene encodes CDR1 SGDLS and CDR2 YYNGEE. CDR3 bases: TGTGCCAGCAGCGTTAGCTCCGGGACAGCCGATGGCTACACCTTC. This encodes CASSVSSGTADGYTF.

V and J are TRBV5-8 and TRBJ2-7; 8 bases line up with TRBD1. This CDR3 has 14 amino acids. Germline V gives CDR1 SGHTS, CDR2 YDEGEE. Germline trimming cut 7 bases from V and 4 bases from J; bases unmatched to any gene: 10. The CDR3 DNA reads TGTGCCAGCGGGAGGACAGGGTCCTTGTACGAGCAGTACTTC. Translation gives CASGRTGSLYEQYF.

The rearrangement uses TRBV6-1 and TRBJ1-1; 11 bases align to TRBD1. The CDR3 sequence is 16 residues long. J was trimmed by 0 bases and V by 4 bases; bases with no gene match: 4. Germline CDR1 and CDR2: MNHNS and SASEGT. CDR3 in amino acids: CASSVGQGGLNTEAFF. DNA for the CDR3: TGTGCCAGCAGTGTGGGACAGGGGGGCCTGAACACTGAAGCTTTCTTT.

This clone was observed a few times. DNA for the CDR3: TGTGCCAGCAGCTTGGTGACAGGGGTTAATTCACCCCTCCACTTT. This encodes CASSLVTGVNSPLHF. The chain recombines TRBV5-5 with TRBJ1-6, with TRBD1 identical over 8 bases. Germline assignment: CDR1 SGHKS and CDR2 YYEKEE (reference sequence). V was clipped by 0 bases and J by 6 bases; unmatched bases: 2. CDR3 length equals 15 residues.

Concerning this clone itself: Other DNA sequences in this specimen translate into the identical CDR3. This rearrangement joins TRBV18 to TRBJ1-1, with 7 nucleotides matching TRBD1. Unmatched junction bases numbered 6, after V lost 3 bases and J lost 5 bases. The CDR3 is 14 residues long. The germline CDR1 and CDR2 sequences are KGHSH and LQKENI. The CDR3 nucleotides are TGTGCCAGCTCACCTCGGACAGGTGGGACTGAAGCTTTCTTT. This codes for CASSPRTGGTEAFF.

This clone was counted only a few times. The chain carries TRBV9 and TRBJ1-1; TRBD1 matches 9 bases. CDR3 length equals 13 residues. Germline V gene sequence: CDR1 SGDLS, CDR2 YYNGEE. Germline trimming cut 4 bases from V and 4 bases from J; bases unmatched to any gene: 2. The CDR3 coding sequence is TGTGCCAGCAGCCGACAGGGGGGCACTGAAGCTTTCTTT. This encodes CASSRQGGTEAFF.

The chain links TRBV30 to TRBJ2-5, with D possibly matching TRBD1 (6 bases). The CDR3 has 15 amino acids. V lost 2 bases, J lost 1 base, and 14 bases lay in between. CDR1 GTSNPN and CDR2 SVGIG come from the germline V gene (reference sequence). The CDR3 bases are TGTGCCTGGAGTCACCGGGGACATCCCCAAGAGACCCAGTACTTC. Amino acid sequence: CAWSHRGHPQETQYF.